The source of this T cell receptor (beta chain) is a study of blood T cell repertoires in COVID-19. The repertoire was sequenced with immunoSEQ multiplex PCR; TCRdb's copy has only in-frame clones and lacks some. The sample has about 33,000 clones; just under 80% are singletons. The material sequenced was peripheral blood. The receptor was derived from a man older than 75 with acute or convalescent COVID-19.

This CDR3 is CASSSTTGGVSYNEQFF. The CDR3 DNA is TGCGCCAGCAGCTCTACAACAGGGGGCGTCTCCTACAATGAGCAGTTCTTC. The V gene is TRBV5-1, the J gene TRBJ2-1; 9 bases match TRBD1. CDR3 length: 17 amino acids. The junction had 7 bases not matched to a gene; V was cut back by 3 bases and J by 0 bases. Germline V lookup: CDR1 SGHRS, CDR2 YFSETQ.